These 9 T cell receptor beta chains came from one sample sequenced in a study of T-cell reconstitution after alpha-beta-depleted transplantation in children (dated by TCRdb to between 2015 and 2016). Receptor libraries were prepared by PCR. Sequencing relied on an Illumina HiSeq 2500. TCR libraries were prepared with molecular barcoding, using unique molecular identifiers to normalize TCRbeta repertoire quantification. The public reads were quality trimmed at Q25 with fastp and then assembled into clones with MiXCR by TCRdb, keeping productive beta chains. CDR3 protein duplicates are merged, each entry listing the most common genes and DNA. The sample yields approximately 430,000 distinct CDR3 sequences; roughly 15% were counted once. 25% to 30% of the sample comes from the top ten. The treatment or condition label here, explained by the study, means: allogeneic hematopoietic cell transplantation with graft depleted of TCRalphabeta T cells and CD19 B cells.

The starting material was PBMCs, mostly from graft donor cells, obtained 360 days after TCRalphabeta/CD19-depleted stem cell transplant. Receptors originate from a boy under two years old who had a stem cell transplant for Wiskott-Aldrich syndrome, so the T cells may come from the graft donor.

The chain joins TRBV29-1 to TRBJ2-5; 10 bases are a match to TRBD2. Germline V gene lookup returns CDR1 SQVTM and CDR2 ANQGSEA. This CDR3 is 13 amino acids long. V dropped 7 bases and J dropped 1; count of bases not matched to a gene: 3. The DNA for the CDR3 is TGCAGCGCTGGACTAGCGGTCCAAGAGACCCAGTACTTC. Translated: CSAGLAVQETQYF.

This sequence joins TRBV20-1 and TRBJ2-5; D remains ambiguous. Germline CDR1 and CDR2: DFQATT and SNEGSKA (reference sequence). V dropped 3 bases and J dropped 7 bases, with 15 bases sitting between them. The CDR3 runs 13 residues. This CDR3 is CSASRPAPVTQYF. The CDR3 nucleotides are TGCAGTGCTAGTCGCCCAGCCCCTGTGACCCAGTACTTC.

The CDR3 DNA reads as TGCGCCAGCGTTCCGGGTTTCGGGAGTTGGGAGGAGACCCAGTACTTC. It specifies CASVPGFGSWEETQYF. J is TRBJ2-5 and V is TRBV5-1, with D possibly being TRBD2 (6 bases). Germline values: CDR1 SGHRS, CDR2 YFSETQ. Trimming took off 7 bases at V and 5 bases at J, with 24 bases between the two ends. This CDR3 region has 16 residues.

The chain couples TRBV27 to TRBJ2-7, with 7 bases aligning to TRBD1. The V segment lost 8 bases and the J segment 2 bases; nucleotides outside the gene matches: 6. Germline CDR1 reads MNHEY; CDR2 reads SMNVEV (reference sequence). The CDR3 loop spans 13 amino acids. CDR3 loop: CASSTTGAYEQYF. DNA for the CDR3: TGTGCCAGCTCCACAACAGGGGCCTACGAGCAGTACTTC.

The chain carries TRBV4-3 and TRBJ2-1; D gene unclear. The germline V gene has CDR1 LGHNA and CDR2 YSLEER. The length of the CDR3 is 17 residues. With 0 bases removed from V and 0 bases from J, the gap between germline ends came to 12 bases. The CDR3 DNA reads as TGCGCCAGCAGCCAAGAACCCGGCCATGACTCCTACAATGAGCAGTTCTTC. Protein: CASSQEPGHDSYNEQFF.

This clonotype has a single count. The chain links TRBV20-1 to TRBJ2-5, with D tentatively TRBD1 (5 bases). V lost 5 bases to trimming and J lost 4 bases, with 17 bases between them. From germline, CDR1 is DFQATT and CDR2 SNEGSKA (reference sequence). The CDR3 is 14 amino acids. CDR3 loop: CSAPDSGAPETQYF. The CDR3 region has the DNA TGCAGTGCTCCCGACAGTGGAGCCCCAGAGACCCAGTACTTC.

The chain recombines TRBV10-1 with TRBJ2-1, with a possible D match to TRBD2 (5 bases). Trimming took off 0 bases at V and 10 bases at J, with 13 bases between the two ends. This CDR3 spans 14 amino acids. Per germline, CDR1 WNHNN and CDR2 SYGVQD (reference sequence). CDR3 DNA: TGCGCCAGCAGTGAGTCTAGTACCCGGAGGGAGCAGTTCTTC. This sequence encodes CASSESSTRREQFF.

The genes are TRBV4-1 and TRBJ2-7; D uncertain. The CDR3 length is 13 residues. V lost 4 bases, J lost 3 bases, and 10 bases lay in between. Germline CDR1 reads MGHRA; CDR2 reads YSYEKL. The CDR3, as DNA: TGCGCCAGCAGCCGAGTCCCACACTACGAGCAGTACTTC. Translation: CASSRVPHYEQYF.

This clonotype was seen a few times. This sequence joins TRBV25-1 and TRBJ2-1; tentative D call: TRBD1 (6 bases). V was pared by 2 bases and J by 4 bases, with 9 bases between. Per the germline V gene, CDR1 is MGHDK and CDR2 is SYGVNS. The CDR3 consists of 14 residues. The CDR3 protein is CASSEGQLYNEQFF. The CDR3 DNA reads as TGTGCCAGCAGTGAAGGACAGCTATACAATGAGCAGTTCTTC.